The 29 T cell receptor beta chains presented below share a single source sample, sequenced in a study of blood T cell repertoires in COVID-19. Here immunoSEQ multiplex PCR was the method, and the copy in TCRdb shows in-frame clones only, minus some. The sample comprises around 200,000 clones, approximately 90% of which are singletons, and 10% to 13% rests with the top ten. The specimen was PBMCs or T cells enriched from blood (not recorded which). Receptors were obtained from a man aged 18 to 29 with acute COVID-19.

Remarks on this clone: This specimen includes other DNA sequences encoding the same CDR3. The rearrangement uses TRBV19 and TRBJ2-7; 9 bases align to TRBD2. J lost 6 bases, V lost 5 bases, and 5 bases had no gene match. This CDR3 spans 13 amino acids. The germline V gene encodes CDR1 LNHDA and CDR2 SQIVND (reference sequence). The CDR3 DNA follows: TGTGCCAGTAGTCCGGGACTAGCATCCGAGCAGTACTTC. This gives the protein CASSPGLASEQYF.

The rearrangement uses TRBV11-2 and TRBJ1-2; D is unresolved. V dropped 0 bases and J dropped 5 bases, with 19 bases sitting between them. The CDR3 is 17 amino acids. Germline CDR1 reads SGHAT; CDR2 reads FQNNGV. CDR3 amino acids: CASSLEGGGGRRYGYTF. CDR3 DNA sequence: TGTGCCAGCAGCTTAGAAGGAGGTGGCGGAAGAAGGTATGGCTACACCTTC.

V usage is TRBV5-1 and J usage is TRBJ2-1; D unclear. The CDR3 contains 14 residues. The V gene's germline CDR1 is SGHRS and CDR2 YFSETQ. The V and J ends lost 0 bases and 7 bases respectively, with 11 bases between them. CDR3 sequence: CASSLAGTYNEQFF. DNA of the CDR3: TGCGCCAGCAGCTTGGCAGGCACTTATAATGAGCAGTTCTTC.

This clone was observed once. Written as DNA, the CDR3 is TGTGCCAGCAGCCTACAGGGAAGGGGTAATCAGCCCCAGCATTTT. As protein: CASSLQGRGNQPQHF. This chain connects TRBV27 to TRBJ1-5; maybe TRBD1 (6 bases). Germline-derived CDR1 and CDR2 are MNHEY and SMNVEV (reference sequence). The length of the CDR3 is 15 residues. V was shortened by 6 bases and J by 4 bases, with 16 bases between the two germline ends.

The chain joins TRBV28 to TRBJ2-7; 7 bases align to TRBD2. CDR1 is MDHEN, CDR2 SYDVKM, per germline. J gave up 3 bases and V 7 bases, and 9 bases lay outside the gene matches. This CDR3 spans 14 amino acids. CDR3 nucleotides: TGTGCCAGCACCCTGGGGCGGGGGAACTACGAGCAGTACTTC. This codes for CASTLGRGNYEQYF.

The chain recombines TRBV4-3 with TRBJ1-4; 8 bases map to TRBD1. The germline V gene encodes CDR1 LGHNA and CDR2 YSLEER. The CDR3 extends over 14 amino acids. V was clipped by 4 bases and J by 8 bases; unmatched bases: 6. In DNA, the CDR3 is TGCGCCAGCAGCCGAGGGACAGGTGGGGAAAAACTGTTTTTT. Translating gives CASSRGTGGEKLFF.

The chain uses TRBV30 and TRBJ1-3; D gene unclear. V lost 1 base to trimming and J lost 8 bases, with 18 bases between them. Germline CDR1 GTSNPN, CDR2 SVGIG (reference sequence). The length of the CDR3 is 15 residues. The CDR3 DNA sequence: TGTGCCTGGAGTGGAAAAACAGAGGGAAGAGACACCATATATTTT. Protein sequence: CAWSGKTEGRDTIYF.

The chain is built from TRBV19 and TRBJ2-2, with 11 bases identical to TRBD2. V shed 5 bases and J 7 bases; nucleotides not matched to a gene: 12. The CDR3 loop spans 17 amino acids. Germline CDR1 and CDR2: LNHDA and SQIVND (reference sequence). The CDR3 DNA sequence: TGTGCCAGTAGTCTCCCGGGACTAGCGGCAAATCTCGGGGAGCTGTTTTTT. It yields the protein CASSLPGLAANLGELFF.

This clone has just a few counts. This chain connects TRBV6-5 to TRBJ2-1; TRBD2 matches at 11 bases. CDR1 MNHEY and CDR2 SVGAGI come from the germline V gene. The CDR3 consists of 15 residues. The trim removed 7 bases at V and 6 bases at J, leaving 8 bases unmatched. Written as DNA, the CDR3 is TGTGCCAGCACTCAACTAGCGGGAGTTCTCAATGAGCAGTTCTTC. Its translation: CASTQLAGVLNEQFF.

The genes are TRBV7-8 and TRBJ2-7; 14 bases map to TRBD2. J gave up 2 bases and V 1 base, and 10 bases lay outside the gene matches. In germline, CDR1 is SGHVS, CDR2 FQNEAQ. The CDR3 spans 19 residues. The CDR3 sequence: CASSLGRTSGRTRPYEQYF. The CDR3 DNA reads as TGTGCCAGCAGCTTAGGAAGGACTAGCGGGAGGACCCGACCCTACGAGCAGTACTTC.

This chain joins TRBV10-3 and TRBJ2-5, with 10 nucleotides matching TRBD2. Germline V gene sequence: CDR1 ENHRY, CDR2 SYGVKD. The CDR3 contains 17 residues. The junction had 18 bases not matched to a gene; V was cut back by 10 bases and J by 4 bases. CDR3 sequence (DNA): TGTGCCAGCGACAACCTAGCGGGAGTGTTTTGCAGAGAGACCCAGTACTTC. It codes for CASDNLAGVFCRETQYF.

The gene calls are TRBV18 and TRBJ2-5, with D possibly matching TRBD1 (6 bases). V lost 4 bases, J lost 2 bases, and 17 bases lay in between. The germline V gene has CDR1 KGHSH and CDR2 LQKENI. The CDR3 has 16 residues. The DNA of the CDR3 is TGTGCCAGCTCACTAGAAACCGGGACACGGCAAGAGACCCAGTACTTC. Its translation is CASSLETGTRQETQYF. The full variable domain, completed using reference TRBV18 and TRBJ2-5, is NAGVMQNPRHLVRRRGQEARLRCSPMKGHSHVYWYRQLPEEGLKFMVYLQKENIIDESGMPKERFSAEFPKEGPSILRIQQVVRGDSAAYFCASSLETGTRQETQYFGPGTRLLVL.

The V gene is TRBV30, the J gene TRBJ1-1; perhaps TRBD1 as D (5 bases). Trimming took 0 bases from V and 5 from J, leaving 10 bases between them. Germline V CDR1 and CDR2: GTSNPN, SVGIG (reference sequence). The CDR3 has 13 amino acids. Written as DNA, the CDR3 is TGTGCCTGGAGTGTACAGCAGGGAACTGAAGCTTTCTTT. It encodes CAWSVQQGTEAFF.

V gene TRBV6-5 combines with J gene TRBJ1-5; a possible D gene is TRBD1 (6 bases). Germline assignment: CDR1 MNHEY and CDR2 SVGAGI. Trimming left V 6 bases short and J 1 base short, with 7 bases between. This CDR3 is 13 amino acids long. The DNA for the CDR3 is TGTGCCAGCAGAGGGGGAAGCAATCAGCCCCAGCATTTT. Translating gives CASRGGSNQPQHF.

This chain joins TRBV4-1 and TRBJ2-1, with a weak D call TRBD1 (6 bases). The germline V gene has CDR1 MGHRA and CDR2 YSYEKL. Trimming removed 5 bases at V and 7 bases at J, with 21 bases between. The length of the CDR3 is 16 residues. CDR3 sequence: CASSAPSRRGGNEQFF. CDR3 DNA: TGCGCCAGCAGCGCCCCATCTAGAAGAGGGGGTAATGAGCAGTTCTTC.

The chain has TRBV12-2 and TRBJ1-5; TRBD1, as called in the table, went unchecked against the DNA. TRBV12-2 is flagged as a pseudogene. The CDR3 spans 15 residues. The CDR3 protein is CASRLDPDRDQPQHF. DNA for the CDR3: TGTGCAAGTCGCTTAGATCCCGACAGGGATCAGCCCCAGCATTTT.

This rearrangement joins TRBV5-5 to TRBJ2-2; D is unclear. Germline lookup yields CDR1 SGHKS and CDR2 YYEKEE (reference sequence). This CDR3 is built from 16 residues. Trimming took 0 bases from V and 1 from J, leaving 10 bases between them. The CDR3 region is CASSLVVLMNTGELFF. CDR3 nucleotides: TGTGCCAGCAGCTTGGTAGTCTTGATGAACACCGGGGAGCTGTTTTTT.

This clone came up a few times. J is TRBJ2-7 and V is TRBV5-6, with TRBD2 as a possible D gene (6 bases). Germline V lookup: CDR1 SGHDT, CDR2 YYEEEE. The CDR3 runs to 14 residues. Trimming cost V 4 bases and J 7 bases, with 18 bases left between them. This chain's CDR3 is CASSPWTLGGEQYF. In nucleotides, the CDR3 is TGTGCCAGCAGCCCATGGACTTTAGGAGGGGAGCAGTACTTC.

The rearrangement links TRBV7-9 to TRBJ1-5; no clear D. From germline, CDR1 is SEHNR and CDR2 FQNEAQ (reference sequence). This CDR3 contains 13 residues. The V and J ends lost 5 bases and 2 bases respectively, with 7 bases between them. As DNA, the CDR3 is TGTGCCAGCAGCCGTGGAGGCAATCAGCCCCAGCATTTT. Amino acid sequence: CASSRGGNQPQHF.

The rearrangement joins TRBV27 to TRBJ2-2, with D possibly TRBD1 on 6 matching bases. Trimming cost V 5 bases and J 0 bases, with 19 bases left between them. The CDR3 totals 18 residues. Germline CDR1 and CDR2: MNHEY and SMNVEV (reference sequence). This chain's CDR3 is CASSPRGTTRANTGELFF. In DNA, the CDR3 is TGTGCCAGCAGTCCGAGGGGGACGACGCGAGCGAACACCGGGGAGCTGTTTTTT.

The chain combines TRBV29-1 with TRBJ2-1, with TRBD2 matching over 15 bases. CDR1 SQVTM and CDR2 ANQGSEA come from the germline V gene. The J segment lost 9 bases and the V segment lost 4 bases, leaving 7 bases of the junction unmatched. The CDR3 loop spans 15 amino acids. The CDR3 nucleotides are TGCAGCGTTGGGGGACTAGCGGGAGGAGGCGGTGAGCAGTTCTTC. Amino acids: CSVGGLAGGGGEQFF.

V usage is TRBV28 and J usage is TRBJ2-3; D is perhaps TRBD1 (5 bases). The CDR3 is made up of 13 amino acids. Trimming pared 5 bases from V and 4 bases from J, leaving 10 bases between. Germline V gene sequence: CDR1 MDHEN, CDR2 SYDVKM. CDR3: CASSGWGADTQYF. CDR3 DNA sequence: TGTGCCAGCAGTGGTTGGGGCGCAGATACGCAGTATTTT.

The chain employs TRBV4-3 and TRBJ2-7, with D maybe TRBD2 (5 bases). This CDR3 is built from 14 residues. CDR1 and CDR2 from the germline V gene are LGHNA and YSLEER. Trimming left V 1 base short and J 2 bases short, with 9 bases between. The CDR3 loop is CASSQADGTYEQYF. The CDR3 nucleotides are TGCGCCAGCAGCCAAGCGGACGGGACCTACGAGCAGTACTTC.

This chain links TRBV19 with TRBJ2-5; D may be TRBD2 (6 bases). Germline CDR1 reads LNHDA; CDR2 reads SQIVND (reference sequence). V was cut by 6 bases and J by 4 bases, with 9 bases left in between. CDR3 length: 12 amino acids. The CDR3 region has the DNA TGTGCCAGTAGATCGGGAGCAGAGACCCAGTACTTC. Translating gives CASRSGAETQYF. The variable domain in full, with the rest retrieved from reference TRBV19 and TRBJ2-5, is DGGITQSPKYLFRKEGQNVTLSCEQNLNHDAMYWYRQDPGQGLRLIYYSQIVNDFQKGDIAEGYSVSREKKESFPLTVTSAQKNPTAFYLCASRSGAETQYFGPGTRLLVL.

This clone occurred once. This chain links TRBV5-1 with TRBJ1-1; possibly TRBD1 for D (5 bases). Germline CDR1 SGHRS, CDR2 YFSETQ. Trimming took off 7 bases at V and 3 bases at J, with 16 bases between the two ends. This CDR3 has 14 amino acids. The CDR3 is CASGAMGGDTEAFF. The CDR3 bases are TGCGCCAGCGGAGCTATGGGAGGGGACACTGAAGCTTTCTTT.

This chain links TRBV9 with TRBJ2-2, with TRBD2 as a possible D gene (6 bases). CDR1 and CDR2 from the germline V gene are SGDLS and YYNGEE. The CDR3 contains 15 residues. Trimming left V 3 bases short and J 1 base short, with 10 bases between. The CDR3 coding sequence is TGTGCCAGCAGCGCGGGGACTGGGAACACCGGGGAGCTGTTTTTT. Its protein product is CASSAGTGNTGELFF.

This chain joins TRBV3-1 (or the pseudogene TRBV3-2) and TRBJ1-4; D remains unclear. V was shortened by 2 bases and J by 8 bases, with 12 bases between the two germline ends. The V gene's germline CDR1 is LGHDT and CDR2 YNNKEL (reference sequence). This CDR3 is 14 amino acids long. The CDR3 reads CASSQSGVLEKLFF. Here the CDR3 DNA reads TGTGCCAGCAGCCAAAGCGGGGTTCTGGAAAAACTGTTTTTT.

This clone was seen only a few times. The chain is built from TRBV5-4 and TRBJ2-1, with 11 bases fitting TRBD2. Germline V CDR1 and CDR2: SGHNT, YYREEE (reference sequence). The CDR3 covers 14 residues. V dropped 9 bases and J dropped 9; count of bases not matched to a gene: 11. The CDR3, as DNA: TGTGCCATCCTTTTAGCGGGAGGGCCTGGTGAGCAGTTCTTC. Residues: CAILLAGGPGEQFF.

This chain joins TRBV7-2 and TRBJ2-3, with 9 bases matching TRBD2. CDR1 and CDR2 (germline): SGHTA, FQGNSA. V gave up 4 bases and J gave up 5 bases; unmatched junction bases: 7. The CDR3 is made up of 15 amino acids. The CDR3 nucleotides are TGTGCCAGCAGCTCGGGGACTAGCAGAGGAGATACGCAGTATTTT. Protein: CASSSGTSRGDTQYF.